This entry is about one T cell receptor beta chain. These data belong to a study of shared clonotypes between healthy human individuals. Libraries were prepared by immunoSEQ multiplex PCR; TCRdb keeps only in-frame clonotypes and omits some of them. The data hold around 2.1 million clones, with about 94% observed a single time. Per germline, CDR1 SNHLY and CDR2 FYNNEI. With 6 bases clipped from V and 4 bases from J, the junction kept 4 bases outside the gene matches. This CDR3 has 14 amino acids. The source of this sequence is a man in his late teens or twenties in good health. V gene TRBV2 combines with J gene TRBJ2-3; 10 bases fit TRBD2. Sequencing input: naive CD4+ T cells sorted from blood. Indicated subset: CD45RA+ positively selected. This chain's CDR3 is CASREREGPDTQYF. CDR3 DNA: TGTGCCAGCAGGGAGCGGGAGGGCCCAGATACGCAGTATTTT.